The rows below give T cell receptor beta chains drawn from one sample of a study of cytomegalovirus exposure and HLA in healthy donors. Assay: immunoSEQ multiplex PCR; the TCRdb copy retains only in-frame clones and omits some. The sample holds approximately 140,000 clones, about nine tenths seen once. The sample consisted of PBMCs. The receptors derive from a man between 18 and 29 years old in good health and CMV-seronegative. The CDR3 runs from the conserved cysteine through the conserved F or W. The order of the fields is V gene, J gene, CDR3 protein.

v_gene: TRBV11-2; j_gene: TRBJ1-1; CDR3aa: CASSFEGNTEAFF
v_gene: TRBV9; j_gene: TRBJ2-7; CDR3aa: CASSPISSYEQYF
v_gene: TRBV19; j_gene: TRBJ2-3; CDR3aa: CASTFRVGGTDTQYF
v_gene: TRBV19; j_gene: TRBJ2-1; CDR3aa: CASSNTLARNEQFF
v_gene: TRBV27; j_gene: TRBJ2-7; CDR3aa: CASSLYPGDEQYF
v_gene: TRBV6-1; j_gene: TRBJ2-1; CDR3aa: CASSEGGRLAGGSLGNEQFF
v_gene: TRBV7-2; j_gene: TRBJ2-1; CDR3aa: CASSPRTGNEQFF
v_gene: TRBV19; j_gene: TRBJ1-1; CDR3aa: CASQNRGQVNTEAFF
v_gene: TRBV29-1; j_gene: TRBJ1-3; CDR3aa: CSVEPRGNSGNTIYF
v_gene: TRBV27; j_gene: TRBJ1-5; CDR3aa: CASSLIGGGNQPQHF
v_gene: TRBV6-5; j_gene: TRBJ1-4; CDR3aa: CASSYGQGGELFF
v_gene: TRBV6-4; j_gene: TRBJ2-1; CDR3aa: CASSDGSAGDYNEQFF
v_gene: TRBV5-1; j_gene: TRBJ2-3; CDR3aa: CASSSLNRGYTDTQYF
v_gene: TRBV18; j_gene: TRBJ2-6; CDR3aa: CASSPPSRPGANVLTF
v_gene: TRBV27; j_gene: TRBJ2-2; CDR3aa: CASSLHRLAGEAGELFF
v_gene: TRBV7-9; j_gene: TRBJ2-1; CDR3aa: CASSAGQGGYNEQFF
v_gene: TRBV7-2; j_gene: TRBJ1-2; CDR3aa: CASSSQGPNYGYTF
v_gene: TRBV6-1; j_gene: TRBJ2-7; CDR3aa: CASRWTSGNYEQYF
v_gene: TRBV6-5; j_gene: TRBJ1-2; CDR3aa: CASSSNRNYGYTF